This T cell receptor beta chain was sequenced during a study of neurological immune-mediated disorders. Study findings and constraints: When grouped phylogenetically, the repertoires of 18 of the 34 multiple sclerosis patients fell together in one related-CDR3 cluster, which is a possible signature.

TCRdb ran MiXCR on the 5' RACE reads and lists one entry per CDR3 protein. Of 90,000 to 100,000 distinct CDR3 sequences detected, 3% to 4% appear once; the ten largest clones hold 5% to 7.5%. The germline V gene encodes CDR1 MGHDK and CDR2 SYGVNS. This CDR3 is built from 17 residues. Trimming took 4 bases from V and 0 from J, leaving 18 bases between them. This clonotype was seen many times. Its antigen is as yet unknown. The specimen sequenced was PBMCs. This receptor was taken from a woman under 30 with multiple sclerosis. The rearrangement uses TRBV25-1 and TRBJ1-2; D possibly corresponds to TRBD1 (5 bases). The CDR3 DNA sequence: TGTGCCAGCAGTGCGTCCCTGACAGCGTCCACTAACTATGGCTACACCTTC. Amino acids: CASSASLTASTNYGYTF.